This TCR beta chain appears in the sequencing data of a study of post-analysis software for immune sequencing data. This clonotype has at least ten counts. Its specificity is unknown. TCR beta cDNA libraries had unique molecular identifiers. TCRdb called the PCR reads again in MiXCR, with one record for every CDR3 protein. The repertoire holds around 250,000 distinct CDR3 sequences, with 30% to 45% as singletons. Notes on the study in general: Strong co-clustering by F measure was seen for same-batch samples.

The sample comprised blood. This receptor was taken from a girl aged 10-17 years with multiple sclerosis.

The CDR3 DNA follows: TGTGCCAGCAGCGTCCGGGACAGATACACTGAAGCTTTCTTT. It is translated as CASSVRDRYTEAFF. The chain joins TRBV9 to TRBJ1-1; TRBD1 agrees at 7 bases. Per germline, CDR1 SGDLS and CDR2 YYNGEE. The CDR3 contains 14 residues. Germline trimming cut 2 bases from V and 3 bases from J; bases unmatched to any gene: 4.